What follows is one T cell receptor beta chain and its context. Original methodology: Estimation of nucleated cell counts was performed using reference gene primer amplification. Only in-frame clones appear in the TCRdb table, and some are missing; sequencing was by immunoSEQ multiplex PCR. The V and J calls and clone size are taken from that table; D and trimming were inferred from the DNA. The sample lists under 55,000 clones; more than 75% were seen once. This record belongs to a study of blood T cell repertoires in COVID-19. Study-wide background: The cDNA or gDNA used as material had been derived from T cells, B-cell-depleted T cells, or PBMCs.

V dropped 4 bases and J dropped 7 bases, with 15 bases sitting between them. This CDR3 region has 15 residues. The specimen was peripheral blood. The chain is built from TRBV5-3 and TRBJ1-6, with D possibly being TRBD1 (6 bases). TRBV5-3 is an open reading frame whose function is uncertain. The sequence was collected from a human donor in a cohort sampled during active COVID-19. This CDR3 reads CARSTAGGGNSPLHF. The CDR3 nucleotides read TGTGCCAGAAGCACCGCGGGGGGGGGCAATTCACCCCTCCACTTT.